The 18 T cell receptor beta chains given below trace back to one sample, sequenced in a study of CD8 T cells in Susac syndrome. An amount of RNA that ranged from roughly 0.5 to 1 ug was reverse transcribed with random hexamers. MiXCR was run by TCRdb on the immunoSEQ multiplex PCR reads, yielding one entry per CDR3 protein. The sample holds some 300,000 distinct CDR3 sequences, approximately 89% seen once. Material for sequencing was CD8+ T cells from PBMCs. These receptor sequences come from a human donor with multiple sclerosis.

This chain joins TRBV13 and TRBJ2-5, with a weak D call TRBD1 (6 bases). This CDR3 region has 14 residues. V was pared by 3 bases and J by 7 bases, with 15 bases between. Germline V CDR1 and CDR2: PRHDT, FYEKMQ (reference sequence). This CDR3 is CASSFEERGMTQYF. The CDR3 DNA reads as TGTGCCAGCAGCTTTGAGGAGAGGGGGATGACCCAGTACTTC.

The rearrangement links TRBV28 to TRBJ2-2, with 7 bases identical to TRBD2. This CDR3 has 14 amino acids. Germline V gene sequence: CDR1 MDHEN, CDR2 SYDVKM. V was pared by 10 bases and J by 4 bases, with 9 bases of the junction left unmatched. The chain's CDR3 is CATQRRGTTGELFF. DNA of the CDR3: TGTGCCACCCAAAGGCGGGGGACCACCGGGGAGCTGTTTTTT.

The V call is TRBV27, the J call TRBJ2-7; 7 bases match TRBD1. Germline V gene lookup returns CDR1 MNHEY and CDR2 SMNVEV (reference sequence). Trimming took 3 bases from V and 7 from J; bases not matched to a gene: 9. The CDR3 contains 14 residues. This chain's CDR3 is CASSFRSGGREQYF. CDR3 nucleotides: TGTGCCAGCAGTTTTCGGTCAGGGGGTCGGGAGCAGTACTTC.

The genes are TRBV4-1 and TRBJ1-2; 8 bases match TRBD1. CDR3 length: 14 amino acids. From germline, CDR1 is MGHRA and CDR2 YSYEKL. V lost 2 bases and J lost 6; bases outside the gene matches: 5. CDR3: CASSQLQGEDGYTF. As DNA, the CDR3 is TGCGCCAGCAGCCAACTACAGGGGGAGGATGGCTACACCTTC.

The chain has TRBV18 and TRBJ2-7; D unresolved. V was shortened by 2 bases and J by 7 bases, with 12 bases between the two germline ends. The CDR3 runs 13 residues. The germline CDR1 and CDR2 sequences are KGHSH and LQKENI. The CDR3 loop is CASSPMDPKEQYF. In DNA form, the CDR3 reads TGTGCCAGCTCACCAATGGACCCCAAAGAGCAGTACTTC.

This chain joins TRBV6-5 and TRBJ2-3; perhaps TRBD1 as D (6 bases). Trimming cost V 10 bases and J 4 bases, with 12 bases left between them. CDR1 is MNHEY and CDR2 is SVGAGI in the germline V gene. This CDR3 has 12 residues. In DNA, the CDR3 is TGTGCCACACTGACAGGCGCAGATACGCAGTATTTT. This encodes CATLTGADTQYF.

This clonotype showed up just once. The genes are TRBV7-8 and TRBJ2-3, with 9 positions matching TRBD1. Germline assignment: CDR1 SGHVS and CDR2 FQNEAQ. The V gene end was trimmed by 7 bases and the J gene end by 0 bases; junction bases not matched to a gene: 11. This CDR3 contains 17 residues. The CDR3 reads CASIPTGTGSSTDTQYF. CDR3 DNA sequence: TGTGCCAGCATCCCTACGGGGACAGGGTCTAGCACAGATACGCAGTATTTT.

DNA of the CDR3: TGTGCCAGCAGTTTTGTTGGGGAGCTGTTTTTT. It codes for CASSFVGELFF. This chain connects TRBV28 to TRBJ2-2; D gene uncertain. From germline, CDR1 is MDHEN and CDR2 SYDVKM. V gave up 3 bases and J gave up 8 bases, with 4 bases separating them. The CDR3 spans 11 residues.

The rearrangement joins TRBV5-1 to TRBJ2-7; 9 nucleotides agree with TRBD1. Germline assignment: CDR1 SGHRS and CDR2 YFSETQ. The CDR3 extends over 17 amino acids. The J segment lost 3 bases and the V segment lost 4 bases, leaving 14 bases of the junction unmatched. CDR3 amino acids: CASSPGTGTLQIYEQYF. Here the CDR3 DNA reads TGCGCCAGCAGCCCTGGGACAGGGACCCTCCAGATCTACGAGCAGTACTTC. The full variable domain, with the rest looked up from reference TRBV5-1 and TRBJ2-7, is KAGVTQTPRYLIKTRGQQVTLSCSPISGHRSVSWYQQTPGQGLQFLFEYFSETQRNKGNFPGRFSGRQFSNSRSEMNVSTLELGDSALYLCASSPGTGTLQIYEQYFGPGTRLTVT.

The table lists this clonotype with a few counts. The chain has TRBV7-9 and TRBJ1-3, with unresolved D. With 9 bases removed from V and 4 bases from J, the gap between germline ends came to 4 bases. The V gene's germline CDR1 is SEHNR and CDR2 FQNEAQ (reference sequence). The CDR3 consists of 10 residues. The CDR3 DNA sequence: TGTGCCAGTAGGGGAAACACCATATATTTT. Translation: CASRGNTIYF.

V is TRBV20-1 and J is TRBJ2-7, with D perhaps matching TRBD2 (5 bases). V lost 4 bases and J lost 6, with 22 bases in between. CDR1 DFQATT and CDR2 SNEGSKA come from the germline V gene (reference sequence). The CDR3 has 15 residues. CDR3 DNA: TGCAGTGCTACTAGGACTGAAGTTATTTCCCGCGAGCAGTACTTC. This encodes CSATRTEVISREQYF.

This chain joins TRBV30 and TRBJ2-7; tentatively, D is TRBD1 (5 bases). In germline, CDR1 is GTSNPN, CDR2 SVGIG (reference sequence). The CDR3 runs 15 residues. The V and J ends lost 4 bases and 2 bases respectively, with 18 bases between them. CDR3 sequence (DNA): TGTGCCTGGACTCCAATACCCCTCAGGGCCTACGAGCAGTACTTC. It is translated as CAWTPIPLRAYEQYF.

This chain joins TRBV5-1 and TRBJ1-6; TRBD1 matches at 9 bases. J lost 3 bases, V lost 0 bases, and 16 bases had no gene match. Germline CDR1 reads SGHRS; CDR2 reads YFSETQ. The CDR3 totals 21 residues. This CDR3 reads CASSLVVWDRVGLLYNSPLHF. CDR3 coding DNA: TGCGCCAGCAGCTTGGTGGTGTGGGACAGGGTCGGATTGCTCTATAATTCACCCCTCCACTTT.

The J gene is TRBJ1-1, the V gene TRBV27; the D is unclear. Germline CDR1 reads MNHEY; CDR2 reads SMNVEV (reference sequence). CDR3 length equals 14 residues. Trimming took 5 bases from V and 1 from J, leaving 11 bases between them. The CDR3 bases are TGTGCCAGCAGTCTATGGGCGGGGAACACTGAAGCTTTCTTT. It yields the protein CASSLWAGNTEAFF.

This clonotype showed up just once. The rearrangement links TRBV4-2 to TRBJ1-3, with D possibly being TRBD1 (6 bases). There are 12 residues in the CDR3. Germline values: CDR1 LGHNA, CDR2 YNFKEQ. V was shortened by 6 bases and J by 3 bases, with 6 bases between the two germline ends. Here the CDR3 reads CASRDSGNTIYF. Written as DNA, the CDR3 is TGTGCCAGCAGGGACAGTGGAAACACCATATATTTT.

The gene calls are TRBV10-3 and TRBJ2-2, with 9 bases lining up with TRBD1. Germline V gene data show CDR1 as ENHRY and CDR2 as SYGVKD. Trimming at V came to 3 bases and at J to 6 bases, leaving 14 bases not matched to a gene. The CDR3 length is 18 residues. The CDR3 DNA is TGTGCCATCAGTGACCTCCAGTCCGGGACAGGGTGGGCCGGGGAGCTGTTTTTT. Protein product: CAISDLQSGTGWAGELFF.

The chain combines TRBV2 with TRBJ2-7, with 8 bases that match TRBD1. This CDR3 region has 13 residues. Unmatched junction bases numbered 3, after V lost 1 base and J lost 7 bases. Germline V CDR1 and CDR2: SNHLY, FYNNEI. CDR3: CASSEGQGWEQYF. The DNA of the CDR3 is TGTGCCAGCAGTGAAGGACAGGGGTGGGAGCAGTACTTC.

The chain links TRBV7-9 to TRBJ2-1; tentatively, D is TRBD1 (5 bases). There are 11 residues in the CDR3. Trimming pared 7 bases from V and 5 bases from J, leaving 6 bases between. Germline CDR1 is SEHNR and CDR2 is FQNEAQ (reference sequence). The CDR3 region has the DNA TGTGCCAGCATGGGGCACAATGAGCAGTTCTTC. The encoded protein is CASMGHNEQFF. Drawing the rest from reference TRBV7-9 and TRBJ2-1, the complete variable domain is DTGVSQNPRHKITKRGQNVTFRCDPISEHNRLYWYRQTLGQGPEFLTYFQNEAQLEKSRLLSDRFSAERPKGSFSTLEIQRTEQGDSAMYLCASMGHNEQFFGPGTRLTVL.